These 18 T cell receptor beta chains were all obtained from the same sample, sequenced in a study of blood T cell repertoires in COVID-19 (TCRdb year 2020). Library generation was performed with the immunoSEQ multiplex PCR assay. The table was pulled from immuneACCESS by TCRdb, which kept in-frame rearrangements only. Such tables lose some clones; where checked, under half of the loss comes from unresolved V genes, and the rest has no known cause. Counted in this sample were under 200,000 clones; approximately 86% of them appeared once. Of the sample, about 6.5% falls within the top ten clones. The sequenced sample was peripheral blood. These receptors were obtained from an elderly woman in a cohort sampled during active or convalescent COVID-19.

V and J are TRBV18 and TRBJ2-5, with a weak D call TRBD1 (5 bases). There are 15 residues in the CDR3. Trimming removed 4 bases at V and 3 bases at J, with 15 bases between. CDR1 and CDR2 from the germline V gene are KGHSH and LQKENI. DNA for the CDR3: TGTGCCAGCTCACTCCGAGACAGTACCAAAGAGACCCAGTACTTC. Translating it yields CASSLRDSTKETQYF. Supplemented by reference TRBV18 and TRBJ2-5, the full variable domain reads NAGVMQNPRHLVRRRGQEARLRCSPMKGHSHVYWYRQLPEEGLKFMVYLQKENIIDESGMPKERFSAEFPKEGPSILRIQQVVRGDSAAYFCASSLRDSTKETQYFGPGTRLLVL.

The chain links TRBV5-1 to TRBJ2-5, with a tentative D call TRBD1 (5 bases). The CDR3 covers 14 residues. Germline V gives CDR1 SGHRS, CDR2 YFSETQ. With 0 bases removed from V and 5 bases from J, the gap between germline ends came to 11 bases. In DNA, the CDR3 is TGCGCCAGCAGCTTGGGTTCAGGGTTTGAGACCCAGTACTTC. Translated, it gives CASSLGSGFETQYF.

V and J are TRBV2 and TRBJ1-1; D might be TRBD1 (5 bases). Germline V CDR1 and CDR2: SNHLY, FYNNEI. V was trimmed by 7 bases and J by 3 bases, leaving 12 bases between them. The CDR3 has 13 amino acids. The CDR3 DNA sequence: TGTGCCAGCAATCCTGACAGATACACTGAAGCTTTCTTT. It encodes CASNPDRYTEAFF.

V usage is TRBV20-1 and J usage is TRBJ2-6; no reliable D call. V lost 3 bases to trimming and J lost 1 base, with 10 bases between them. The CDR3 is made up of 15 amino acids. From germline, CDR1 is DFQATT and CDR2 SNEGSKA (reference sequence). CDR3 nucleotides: TGCAGTGCTAGTTCCGGGTTTTCTGGGGCCAACGTCCTGACTTTC. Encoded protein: CSASSGFSGANVLTF.

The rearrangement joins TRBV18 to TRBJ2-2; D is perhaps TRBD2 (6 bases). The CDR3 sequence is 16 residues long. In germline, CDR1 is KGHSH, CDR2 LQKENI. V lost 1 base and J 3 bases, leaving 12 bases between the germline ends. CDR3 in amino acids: CASSPRRVRDTGELFF. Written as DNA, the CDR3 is TGTGCCAGCTCACCACGGAGGGTCAGGGACACCGGGGAGCTGTTTTTT.

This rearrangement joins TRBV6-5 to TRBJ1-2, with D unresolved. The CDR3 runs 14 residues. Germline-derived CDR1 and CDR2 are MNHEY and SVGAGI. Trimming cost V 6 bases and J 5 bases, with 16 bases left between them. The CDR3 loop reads CASSYTSPVYGYTF. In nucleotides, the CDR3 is TGTGCCAGCAGCTATACGTCCCCCGTTTATGGCTACACCTTC.

CDR3 in amino acids: CASSLARDNEQFF. DNA for the CDR3: TGTGCCAGCAGCTTAGCGCGTGACAATGAGCAGTTCTTC. The chain combines TRBV7-2 with TRBJ2-1; D not certain. The CDR3 has 13 amino acids. Trimming removed 0 bases at V and 5 bases at J, with 5 bases between. CDR1 and CDR2 from the germline V gene are SGHTA and FQGNSA. Full variable domain (missing parts from reference TRBV7-2 and TRBJ2-1): GAGVSQSPSNKVTEKGKDVELRCDPISGHTALYWYRQSLGQGLEFLIYFQGNSAPDKSGLPSDRFSAERTGGSVSTLTIQRTQQEDSAVYLCASSLARDNEQFFGPGTRLTVL.

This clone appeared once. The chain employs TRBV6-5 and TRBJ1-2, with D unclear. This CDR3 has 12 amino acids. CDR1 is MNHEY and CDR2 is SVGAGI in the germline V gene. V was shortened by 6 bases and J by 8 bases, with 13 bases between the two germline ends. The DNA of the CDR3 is TGTGCCAGCAGGACGGCTTCGGAGGGCTACACCTTC. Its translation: CASRTASEGYTF.

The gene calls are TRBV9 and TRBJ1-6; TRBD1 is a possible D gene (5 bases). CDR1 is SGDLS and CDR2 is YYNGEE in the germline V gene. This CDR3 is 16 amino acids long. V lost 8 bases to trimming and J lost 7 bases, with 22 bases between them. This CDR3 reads CASGGGRPLLNSPLHF. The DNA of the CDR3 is TGTGCCAGTGGGGGAGGTCGCCCACTGCTAAATTCACCCCTCCACTTT.

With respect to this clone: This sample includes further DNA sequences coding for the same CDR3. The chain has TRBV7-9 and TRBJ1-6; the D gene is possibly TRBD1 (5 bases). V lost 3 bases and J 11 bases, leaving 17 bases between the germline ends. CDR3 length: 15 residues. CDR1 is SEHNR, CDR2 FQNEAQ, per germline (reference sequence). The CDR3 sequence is CASSFSDSLVPPLHF. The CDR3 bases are TGTGCCAGCAGCTTTTCAGACAGTCTTGTCCCACCCCTCCACTTT.

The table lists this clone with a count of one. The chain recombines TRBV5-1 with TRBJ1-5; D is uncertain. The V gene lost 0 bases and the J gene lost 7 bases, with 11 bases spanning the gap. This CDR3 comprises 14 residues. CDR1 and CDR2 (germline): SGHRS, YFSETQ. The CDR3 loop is CASSLAAGEQPQHF. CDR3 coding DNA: TGCGCCAGCAGCTTGGCCGCGGGAGAACAGCCCCAGCATTTT.

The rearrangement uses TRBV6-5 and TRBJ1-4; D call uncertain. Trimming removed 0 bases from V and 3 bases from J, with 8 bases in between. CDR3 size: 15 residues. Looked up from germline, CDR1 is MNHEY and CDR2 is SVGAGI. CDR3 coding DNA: TGTGCCAGCAGTTACTCCGGTTTGGCTAATGAAAAACTGTTTTTT. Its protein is CASSYSGLANEKLFF.

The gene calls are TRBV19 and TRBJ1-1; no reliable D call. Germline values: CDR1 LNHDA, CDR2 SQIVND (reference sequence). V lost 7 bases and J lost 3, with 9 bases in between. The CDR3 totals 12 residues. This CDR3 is CASKEGYTEAFF. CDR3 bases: TGTGCCAGTAAAGAGGGCTACACTGAAGCTTTCTTT.

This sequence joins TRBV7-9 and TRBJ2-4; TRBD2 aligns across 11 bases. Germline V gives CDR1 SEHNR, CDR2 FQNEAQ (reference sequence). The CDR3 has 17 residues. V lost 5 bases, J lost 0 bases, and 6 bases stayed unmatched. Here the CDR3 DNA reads TGTGCCAGCAGCCATCTGGGACTAGCGGCAGCCAAAAACATTCAGTACTTC. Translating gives CASSHLGLAAAKNIQYF.

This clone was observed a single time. The CDR3, as DNA: TGTGCTAGTGGTTTGGCCCGGACAAGAGAAGCTTTCTTT. Protein: CASGLARTREAFF. The genes are TRBV12-5 and TRBJ1-1; tentatively, D is TRBD1 (5 bases). The length of the CDR3 is 13 residues. Germline assignment: CDR1 LGHNT and CDR2 FRNRAP. Trimming removed 1 base at V and 8 bases at J, with 11 bases between. Complete variable domain (other parts from reference TRBV12-5 and TRBJ1-1): DARVTQTPRHKVTEMGQEVTMRCQPILGHNTVFWYRQTMMQGLELLAYFRNRAPLDDSGMPKDRFSAEMPDATLATLKIQPSEPRDSAVYFCASGLARTREAFFGQGTRLTVV.

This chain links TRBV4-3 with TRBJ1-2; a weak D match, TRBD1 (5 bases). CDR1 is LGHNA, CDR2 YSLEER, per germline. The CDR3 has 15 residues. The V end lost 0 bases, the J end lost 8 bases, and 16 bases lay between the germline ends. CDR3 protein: CASSQDIPGRLGYTF. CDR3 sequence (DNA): TGCGCCAGCAGCCAAGATATACCAGGGAGGTTGGGCTACACCTTC.

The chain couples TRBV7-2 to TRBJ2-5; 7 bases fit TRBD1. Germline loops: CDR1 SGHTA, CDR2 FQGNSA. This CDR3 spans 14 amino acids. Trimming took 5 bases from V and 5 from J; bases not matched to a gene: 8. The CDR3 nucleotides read TGTGCCAGCAGCCTACCGACAGGGCTGGAGACCCAGTACTTC. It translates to CASSLPTGLETQYF. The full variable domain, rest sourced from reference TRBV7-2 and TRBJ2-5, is GAGVSQSPSNKVTEKGKDVELRCDPISGHTALYWYRQSLGQGLEFLIYFQGNSAPDKSGLPSDRFSAERTGGSVSTLTIQRTQQEDSAVYLCASSLPTGLETQYFGPGTRLLVL.

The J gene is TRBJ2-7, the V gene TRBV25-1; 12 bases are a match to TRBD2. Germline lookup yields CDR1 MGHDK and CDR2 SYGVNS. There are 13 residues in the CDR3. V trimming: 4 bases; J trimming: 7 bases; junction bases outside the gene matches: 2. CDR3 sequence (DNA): TGTGCCAGCAGTGCTACTAGCGGGGGGGAGCAGTACGTC. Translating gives CASSATSGGEQYV.